This T cell receptor beta chain was retrieved from a study of OX40 agonist ivuxolimab in advanced cancers. Regarding the complete study: Ivuxolimab, which targeted the costimulatory receptor OX40 (CD134), was an agonistic, fully human IgG2 monoclonal antibody. Patients were allowed to have had prior anti-PD-1, anti-PD-L1 or anti-CTLA-4 therapy, and approximately 40% of the dose-escalation patients had previously received checkpoint inhibitors. Three dose-escalation patients achieved partial responses, one with hepatocellular carcinoma and two with cutaneous melanoma. The point of sequencing TCRbeta in the periphery was to test whether ivuxolimab changed TCR sequence diversity and drove clonal T-cell expansion. The monotherapy dose-escalation portion (N of about 50 patients) of the phase I ivuxolimab trial is reported in the paper. Among the approximately 54 dose-escalation patients, some 19 had hepatocellular carcinoma, roughly 15 melanoma, 9 renal cell carcinoma and 9 head and neck cancer. A male proportion of 75% to 85% and a mean age of 60 years, ranging from about 20 to 85, were recorded for the dose-escalation cohort. Intravenous ivuxolimab was administered to patients every 2 weeks at six dose levels: 0.01, 0.1, 0.3, 1.5, 3 and 10 mg/kg. Here is what the overall study found, with its caveats: After ivuxolimab, more expanded clones were found on average in CD8+ T cells than in CD4+ T cells. In the 0.1-3.0 mg/kg groups, partial responders had among the lowest normalized peripheral clonal expansion, particularly in CD8+ T cells. The antigen specificity of the clonally expanded peripheral T cells was not determined. At doses from 0.1 to 3.0 mg/kg, clonal expansion was seen in both CD4+ and CD8+ blood T cells between baseline and week 6. Low levels of normalized T-cell clonal expansion were also seen in some patients who did not respond.

Via the germline V gene, CDR1 is SGHTA and CDR2 FQGTGA. V is cut by 0 bases and J by 8 bases, and the space between the germline ends is 10 bases. From its cysteine to its phenylalanine, the CDR3 spans 13 amino acids. The read is trimmed to its CDR3 DNA, 39 bases read in frame from base 1. About this clone itself: It lacks a known antigen. The record has no base qualities; no much larger clone is one base away.

The trial excluded patients who had a history of autoimmune disease or were on systemic immunosuppression. Peripheral blood for TCR sequencing was drawn from every dose cohort at baseline, at cycle 4 day 1 and at cycle 7 day 1. The samples were drawn from a first-in-human, open-label, multicenter phase I dose-escalation trial of ivuxolimab. Adults with locally advanced or metastatic head and neck squamous cell, hepatocellular, melanoma or renal cell carcinoma were enrolled in the trial. Before TCR sequencing, CD4+ T cells and CD8+ T cells from peripheral blood were sorted into separate populations. Genomic DNA was extracted from sorted cells for sequencing of the TCRbeta CDR3 region. The immunoSEQ Assay was used for sequencing of TCRbeta CDR3 regions. TCRdb provides this immuneACCESS table in a form limited to in-frame rearrangements. Some clones are lacking; in checked studies, under half of them reflect an unresolved V gene, and why the rest are absent is not known. The sample table holds 73,000 or so clones, of which 85% were seen once. Of the sample, approximately 0.57% is held by the ten largest clones.

Sequences were derived from CD4+ or CD8+ T cells sorted from blood, sampled in a trial of the OX40 agonist ivuxolimab. Here the chain combines TRBV7-3 and TRBJ1-2; a tentative D match to TRBD1 spans 5 bases. The receptor was derived from an adult with an advanced solid tumor such as melanoma, head and neck, liver or kidney cancer. The sequence in DNA is TGTGCCAGCAGCTTAACGGGGGTCTGGGGCTACACCTTC. This gives the protein CASSLTGVWGYTF.